This T cell receptor (beta chain) was captured by sequencing in a study of T cell repertoires in aging, cancer and after chemotherapy. Whole-study context: Donor ages fell into six groups from 30 or younger up to 70 or older.

This clonotype is categorized as medium-sized (0.01 to 0.1%). No antigen is known for it. TCR beta rearrangements were amplified from peripheral blood genomic DNA. The CDR3 is made up of 14 amino acids. Between the trimmed V and J ends, which lost 1 base and 5 bases, there was a span of 11 bases. Germline V gene data show CDR1 as LNHDA and CDR2 as SQIVND (reference sequence). Rearranged V-D-J TRB sequences were amplified with a mixed TRB-A/B primer pool. TCRdb re-derived calls from the multiplex PCR reads in MiXCR, one entry per CDR3 protein. Counted here are more than 6,500 distinct CDR3 sequences, over 20% occurring once; the ten biggest clones make up approximately 8.8%. General study results and limits: Compared with age-matched healthy donors, untreated hematological or solid cancer patients showed higher blood TCR clonality. Across the chemotherapy interval, each cancer cohort showed higher median generation probability, suggesting thymic rebound.

The chain has TRBV19 and TRBJ1-1; D unresolved. Sequencing used blood. The TCR comes from a human donor with a blood cancer. Here the CDR3 reads CASSIVGLGTEAFF. The CDR3 DNA reads TGTGCCAGTAGTATAGTAGGGTTGGGGACTGAAGCTTTCTTT.